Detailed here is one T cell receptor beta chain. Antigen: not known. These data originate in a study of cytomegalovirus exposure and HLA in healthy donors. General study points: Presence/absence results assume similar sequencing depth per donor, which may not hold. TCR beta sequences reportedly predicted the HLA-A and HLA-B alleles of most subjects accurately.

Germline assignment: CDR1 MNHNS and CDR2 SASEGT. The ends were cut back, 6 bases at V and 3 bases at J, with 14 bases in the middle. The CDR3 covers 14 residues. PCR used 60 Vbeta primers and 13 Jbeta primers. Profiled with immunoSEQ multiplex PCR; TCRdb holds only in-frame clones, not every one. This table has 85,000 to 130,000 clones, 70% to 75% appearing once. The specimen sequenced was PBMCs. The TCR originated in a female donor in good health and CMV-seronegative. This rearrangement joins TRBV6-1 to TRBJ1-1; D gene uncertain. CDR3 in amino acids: CASSTAGRDTEAFF. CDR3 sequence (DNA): TGTGCCAGCAGCACGGCGGGGAGGGACACTGAAGCTTTCTTT.